This TCR beta chain appears in the sequencing data of a study of T cell changes during pregnancy in multiple sclerosis. This CDR3 region has 14 residues. Germline CDR1 SGHNT, CDR2 YENEEA. V was shortened by 1 base and J by 4 bases, with 8 bases between the two germline ends. Method: immunoSEQ multiplex PCR; TCRdb's copy keeps in-frame clones and lacks some. The table lists approximately 44,000 clones, 80% to 95% of them singletons. The sequence came from a female donor in good health, enrolled as a control in a pregnancy study. The V call is TRBV11-3, the J call TRBJ2-1, with D perhaps TRBD2 (5 bases). The input for sequencing was CD4+ T cells from peripheral blood mononuclear cells, taken in the second trimester of pregnancy. CDR3 nucleotides: TGTGCCAGCAGCTTAGGGCTAGCTTACAATGAGCAGTTCTTC. It translates to CASSLGLAYNEQFF.